Presented here are 20 T cell receptor beta chains from one specimen sequenced in a study of control samples from healthy donors and cancer patients. Clones were sequenced by immunoSEQ multiplex PCR, and TCRdb holds only the in-frame ones, with some missing. Of 110,000 to 150,000 clones listed, about nine tenths are singletons. Sample: blood. Receptors originate from a man aged 25-40 years in good health.

The chain links TRBV19 to TRBJ2-2, with D unresolved. Trimming shortened V by 3 bases and J by 0 bases, and 2 bases separated the two germline ends. This CDR3 has 13 residues. CDR1 is LNHDA, CDR2 SQIVND, per germline (reference sequence). CDR3 in DNA: TGTGCCAGTAGTATGGCGAACACCGGGGAGCTGTTTTTT. It specifies CASSMANTGELFF.

J is TRBJ1-1 and V is TRBV27; D uncertain. V lost 2 bases, J lost 1 base, and 8 bases lay in between. The CDR3 runs to 14 residues. Germline values: CDR1 MNHEY, CDR2 SMNVEV (reference sequence). The CDR3 reads CASSLHSPNTEAFF. DNA of the CDR3: TGTGCCAGCAGTTTACACAGCCCGAACACTGAAGCTTTCTTT.

The chain employs TRBV19 and TRBJ2-2; D is unresolved. The CDR3 runs to 14 residues. Germline V gives CDR1 LNHDA, CDR2 SQIVND (reference sequence). V shed 10 bases and J shed 4 bases, with 16 bases lying between them. The CDR3 spells CATLVGRPTGELFF. CDR3 DNA: TGTGCCACTTTAGTTGGCAGACCCACCGGGGAGCTGTTTTTT.

J is TRBJ2-1 and V is TRBV18; 7 bases fit TRBD1. V was pared by 6 bases and J by 2 bases, with 7 bases of the junction left unmatched. There are 15 residues in the CDR3. Germline V gene data show CDR1 as KGHSH and CDR2 as LQKENI. The CDR3 loop is CASSPDRETYNEQFF. In DNA, the CDR3 is TGTGCCAGCTCTCCCGACAGGGAGACCTACAATGAGCAGTTCTTC.

Remarks on this clone: The junction departs from the called germline gene at one end, perhaps through a read error. J is TRBJ2-3 and V is TRBV25-1, with D perhaps matching TRBD2 (6 bases). CDR1 MGHDK and CDR2 SYGVNS come from the germline V gene. The CDR3 extends over 15 amino acids. This chain's CDR3 is CASSGGPSGTDTQYF. In DNA, the CDR3 is TGTGCTAGCAGTGGCGGACCTAGCGGCACAGATACGCAGTATTTT.

The rearrangement joins TRBV18 to TRBJ1-1; 7 bases are a match to TRBD1. The length of the CDR3 is 14 residues. V lost 4 bases and J lost 2; bases outside the gene matches: 4. CDR1 and CDR2 (germline): KGHSH, LQKENI. The CDR3 here is CASSRGQSNTEAFF. CDR3 in DNA: TGTGCCAGCTCACGGGGACAGAGTAACACTGAAGCTTTCTTT.

The rearrangement joins TRBV11-3 to TRBJ2-3, with D tentatively TRBD1 (5 bases). V lost 1 base and J 0 bases, leaving 20 bases between the germline ends. The germline V gene encodes CDR1 SGHNT and CDR2 YENEEA. This CDR3 has 19 residues. CDR3 region: CASSLVNDRANTSTDTQYF. The CDR3, as DNA: TGTGCCAGCAGCTTAGTGAACGACAGAGCAAATACTAGCACAGATACGCAGTATTTT.

This clone was seen once. The rearrangement links TRBV11-3 to TRBJ1-3, with unresolved D. Germline lookup yields CDR1 SGHNT and CDR2 YENEEA. The CDR3 contains 15 residues. V lost 6 bases and J lost 0, with 12 bases in between. Here the CDR3 DNA reads TGTGCCAGCAGGGCGGGCGGGAGCTCTGGAAACACCATATATTTT. Protein product: CASRAGGSSGNTIYF.

CDR3 bases: TGCAGTGCTACCGGGCCCCCTGGTCAGTACTTC. Its protein is CSATGPPGQYF. The V and J genes are TRBV20-1 and TRBJ2-7; D call uncertain. V was clipped by 4 bases and J by 10 bases, with 14 bases between them. Germline assignment: CDR1 DFQATT and CDR2 SNEGSKA (reference sequence). This CDR3 contains 11 residues.

V usage is TRBV11-2 and J usage is TRBJ2-7; D uncertain. The length of the CDR3 is 15 residues. Looked up from germline, CDR1 is SGHAT and CDR2 is FQNNGV. The germline V and J ends were trimmed by 0 bases and 0 bases, with 9 bases remaining between them. The CDR3 here is CASSLEGQSSYEQYF. CDR3 coding DNA: TGTGCCAGCAGCTTAGAAGGGCAAAGCTCCTACGAGCAGTACTTC.

The chain links TRBV7-7 to TRBJ1-1; D gene ambiguous. Trimming took 5 bases from V and 13 from J, leaving 17 bases between them. Germline values: CDR1 SSHAT, CDR2 FNYEAQ (reference sequence). The CDR3 has 12 amino acids. CDR3 protein: CASSPPGPSNFF. The CDR3 bases are TGTGCCAGCAGCCCCCCGGGTCCGTCTAATTTCTTT.

V is TRBV7-9 and J is TRBJ2-7; D is uncertain. The ends were cut back, 5 bases at V and 1 base at J, with 24 bases in the middle. CDR3 length: 18 residues. Germline V gene lookup returns CDR1 SEHNR and CDR2 FQNEAQ (reference sequence). The CDR3 DNA sequence: TGTGCCAGCAGCCCCCCCCCGGGTTCCCCCTCGAGGTCCTACGAGCAGTACTTC. It codes for CASSPPPGSPSRSYEQYF.

This clone was counted between two and nine times. The chain combines TRBV12-3 or TRBV12-4 with TRBJ2-1, with D hard to call. V lost 3 bases, J lost 5 bases, and 8 bases lay in between. This CDR3 has 13 residues. CDR3 in DNA: TGTGCCAGCAGTTTTGGGGTTAACAATGAGCAGTTCTTC. Encoded protein: CASSFGVNNEQFF.

V is TRBV2 and J is TRBJ2-7, with D tentatively TRBD1 (6 bases). This CDR3 contains 15 residues. With 7 bases removed from V and 4 bases from J, the gap between germline ends came to 20 bases. Germline loops: CDR1 SNHLY, CDR2 FYNNEI. CDR3 bases: TGTGCCAGCACCCCAAGGAGCCAGGGGAGTTACGAGCAGTACTTC. Protein: CASTPRSQGSYEQYF.

The chain links TRBV4-2 to TRBJ2-5; D may be TRBD2 (7 bases). The germline gives CDR1 LGHNA, CDR2 YNFKEQ. CDR3 size: 15 residues. The V end was cut by 1 base, the J end by 2 bases, with 11 bases between. The CDR3 sequence: CASSQGRGQQETQYF. CDR3 bases: TGTGCCAGCAGCCAAGGGCGGGGGCAACAAGAGACCCAGTACTTC.

This chain links TRBV3-1 (or the pseudogene TRBV3-2) with TRBJ1-3; a weak D match, TRBD1 (6 bases). Trimming left V 0 bases short and J 4 bases short, with 10 bases between. This CDR3 region has 15 residues. Per germline, CDR1 LGHDT and CDR2 YNNKEL (reference sequence). CDR3 nucleotide sequence: TGTGCCAGCAGCCAAGACCGGACAGAAGGAAACACCATATATTTT. Its translation is CASSQDRTEGNTIYF.

The V call is TRBV4-2, the J call TRBJ2-7; D is unresolved. The germline V gene encodes CDR1 LGHNA and CDR2 YNFKEQ. Trimming removed 0 bases at V and 4 bases at J, with 13 bases between. CDR3 length: 15 residues. In DNA form, the CDR3 reads TGTGCCAGCAGCCAAGATTTTTCCCCGGAATACGAGCAGTACTTC. Its protein is CASSQDFSPEYEQYF.

The chain has TRBV7-9 and TRBJ1-2; no definite D call. The CDR3 loop spans 14 amino acids. V lost 0 bases to trimming and J lost 6 bases, with 11 bases between them. Germline CDR1 reads SEHNR; CDR2 reads FQNEAQ (reference sequence). CDR3 in amino acids: CASSLAVRQDGYTF. The CDR3 nucleotides read TGTGCCAGCAGCTTAGCGGTCCGACAAGATGGCTACACCTTC.

V and J are TRBV7-9 and TRBJ1-5, with D possibly TRBD1 on 6 matching bases. The length of the CDR3 is 15 residues. V lost 5 bases, J lost 1 base, and 12 bases lay in between. CDR1 and CDR2 from the germline V gene are SEHNR and FQNEAQ (reference sequence). The DNA of the CDR3 is TGTGCCAGCAGCCTGCGAGGGGGAAGCAATCAGCCCCAGCATTTT. Its translation: CASSLRGGSNQPQHF.

The CDR3 sequence: CASSPPVPWGELFF. The CDR3 DNA is TGTGCCAGCTCACCACCGGTCCCGTGGGGGGAGCTGTTTTTT. The chain couples TRBV18 to TRBJ2-2; D unclear. The CDR3 length is 14 residues. CDR1 is KGHSH and CDR2 is LQKENI in the germline V gene. Trimming removed 0 bases at V and 8 bases at J, with 10 bases between.